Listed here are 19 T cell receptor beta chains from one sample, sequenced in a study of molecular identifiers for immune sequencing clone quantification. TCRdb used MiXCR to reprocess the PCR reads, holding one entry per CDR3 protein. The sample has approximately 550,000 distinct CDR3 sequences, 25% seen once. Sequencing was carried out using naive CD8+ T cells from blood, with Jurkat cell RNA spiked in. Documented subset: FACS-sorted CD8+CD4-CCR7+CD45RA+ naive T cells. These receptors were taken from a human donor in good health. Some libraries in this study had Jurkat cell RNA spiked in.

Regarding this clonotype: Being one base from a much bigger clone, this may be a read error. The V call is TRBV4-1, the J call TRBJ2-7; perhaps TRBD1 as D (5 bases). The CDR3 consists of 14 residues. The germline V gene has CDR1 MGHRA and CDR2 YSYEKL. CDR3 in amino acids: CASSQGTPAYERYF. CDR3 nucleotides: TGCGCCAGCAGCCAAGGGACACCGGCCTACGAGCGGTACTTC.

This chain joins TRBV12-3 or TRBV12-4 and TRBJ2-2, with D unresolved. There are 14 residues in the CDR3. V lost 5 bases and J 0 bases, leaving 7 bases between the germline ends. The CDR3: CASSRFANTGELFF. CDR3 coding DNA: TGTGCCAGCAGTAGATTTGCGAACACCGGGGAGCTGTTTTTT.

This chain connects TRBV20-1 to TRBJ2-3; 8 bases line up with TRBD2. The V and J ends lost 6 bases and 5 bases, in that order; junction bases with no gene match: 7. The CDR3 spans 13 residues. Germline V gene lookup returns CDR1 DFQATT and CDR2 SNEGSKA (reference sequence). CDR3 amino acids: CSAQAGAIDTQYF. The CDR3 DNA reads TGCAGTGCCCAAGCGGGAGCAATAGATACGCAGTATTTT.

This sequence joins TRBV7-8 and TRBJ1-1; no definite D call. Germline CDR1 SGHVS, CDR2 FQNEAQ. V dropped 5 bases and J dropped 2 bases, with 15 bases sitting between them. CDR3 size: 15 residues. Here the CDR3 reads CASSPASGLNTEAFF. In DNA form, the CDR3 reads TGTGCCAGCAGCCCAGCATCCGGTCTCAACACTGAAGCTTTCTTT.

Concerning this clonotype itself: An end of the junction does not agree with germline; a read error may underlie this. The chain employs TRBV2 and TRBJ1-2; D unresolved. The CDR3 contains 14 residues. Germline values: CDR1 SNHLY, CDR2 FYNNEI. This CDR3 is CASSGVGDNYGYAF. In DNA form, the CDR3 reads TGTGCCAGCAGTGGAGTGGGCGACAACTATGGCTACGCCTTC.

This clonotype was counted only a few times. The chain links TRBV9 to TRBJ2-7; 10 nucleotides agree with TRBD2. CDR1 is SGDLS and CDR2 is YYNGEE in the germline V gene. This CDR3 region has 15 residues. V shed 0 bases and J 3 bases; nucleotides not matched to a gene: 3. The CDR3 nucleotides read TGTGCCAGCAGCGTAGGTTGGACTAGCGGCTACGAGCAGTACTTC. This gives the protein CASSVGWTSGYEQYF.

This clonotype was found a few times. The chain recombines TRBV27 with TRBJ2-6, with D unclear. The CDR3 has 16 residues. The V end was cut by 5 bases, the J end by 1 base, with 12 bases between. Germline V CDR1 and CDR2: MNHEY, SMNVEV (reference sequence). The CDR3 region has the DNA TGTGCCAGCAGTGGCCTGACACCTTCTGGGGCCAACGTCCTGACTTTC. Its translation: CASSGLTPSGANVLTF.

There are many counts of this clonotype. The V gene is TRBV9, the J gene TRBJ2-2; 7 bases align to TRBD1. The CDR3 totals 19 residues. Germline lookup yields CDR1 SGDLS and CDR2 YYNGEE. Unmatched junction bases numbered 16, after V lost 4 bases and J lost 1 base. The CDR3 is CASSPWTGFTLGNTGELFF. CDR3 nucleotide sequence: TGTGCCAGCAGCCCCTGGACAGGTTTCACCCTGGGGAACACCGGGGAGCTGTTTTTT.

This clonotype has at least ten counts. CDR3 amino acids: CASSPGTGELFF. The CDR3 DNA reads as TGTGCCAGCAGTCCGGGAACCGGGGAGCTGTTTTTT. The rearrangement links TRBV12-3 or TRBV12-4 to TRBJ2-2; possible D gene TRBD2, 5 bases. CDR3 size: 12 residues. V lost 5 bases to trimming and J lost 5 bases, with 6 bases between them.

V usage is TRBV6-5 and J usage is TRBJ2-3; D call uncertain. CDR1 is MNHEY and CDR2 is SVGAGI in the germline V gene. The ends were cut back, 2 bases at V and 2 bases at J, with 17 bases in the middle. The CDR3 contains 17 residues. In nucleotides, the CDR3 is TGTGCCAGCAGTTACAACCTACCGGCCTCCCCCACAGATACGCAGTATTTT. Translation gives CASSYNLPASPTDTQYF.

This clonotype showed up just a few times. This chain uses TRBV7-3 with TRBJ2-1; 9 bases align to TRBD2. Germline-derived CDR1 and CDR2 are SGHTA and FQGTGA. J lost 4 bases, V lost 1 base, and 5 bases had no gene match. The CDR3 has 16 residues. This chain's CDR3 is CASSLIAGGTYNEQFF. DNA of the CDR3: TGTGCCAGCAGCTTAATCGCGGGAGGGACATACAATGAGCAGTTCTTC.

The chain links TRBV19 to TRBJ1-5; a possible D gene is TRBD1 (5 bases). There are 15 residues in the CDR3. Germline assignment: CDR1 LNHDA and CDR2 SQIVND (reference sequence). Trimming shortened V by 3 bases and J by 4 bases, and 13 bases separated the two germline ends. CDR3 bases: TGTGCCAGTAGTATTATGGGGCGTCGAAATCAGCCCCAGCATTTT. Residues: CASSIMGRRNQPQHF.

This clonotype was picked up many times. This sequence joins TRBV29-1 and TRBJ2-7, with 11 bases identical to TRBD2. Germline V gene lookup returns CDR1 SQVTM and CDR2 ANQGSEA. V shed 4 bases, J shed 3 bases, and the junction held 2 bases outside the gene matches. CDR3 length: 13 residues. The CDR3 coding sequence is TGCAGCGTTGTAGCGGGAGGGCGCTACGAGCAGTACTTC. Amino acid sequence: CSVVAGGRYEQYF.

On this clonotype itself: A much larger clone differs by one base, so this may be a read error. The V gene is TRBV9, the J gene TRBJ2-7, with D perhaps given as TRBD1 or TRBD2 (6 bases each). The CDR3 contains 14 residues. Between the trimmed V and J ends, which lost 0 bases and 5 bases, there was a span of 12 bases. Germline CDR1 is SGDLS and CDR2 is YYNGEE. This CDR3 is CASSVGPGGHEQYF. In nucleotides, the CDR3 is TGTGCCAGCAGCGTAGGGCCCGGGGGCCACGAGCAGTACTTC.

The CDR3 DNA is TGTGCCAGCAGCGTAGAAAGGGACAGCTCCTACGAGCAGTACTTC. Residues: CASSVERDSSYEQYF. The V gene is TRBV9, the J gene TRBJ2-7, with 7 bases that match TRBD1. Per germline, CDR1 SGDLS and CDR2 YYNGEE. The trim removed 0 bases at V and 0 bases at J, leaving 3 bases unmatched. CDR3 size: 15 residues.

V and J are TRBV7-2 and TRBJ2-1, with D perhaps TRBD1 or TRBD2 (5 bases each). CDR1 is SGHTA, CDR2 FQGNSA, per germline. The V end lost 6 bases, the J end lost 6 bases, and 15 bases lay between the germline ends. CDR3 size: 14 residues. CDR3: CASRGDINLNEQFF. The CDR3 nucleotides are TGTGCCAGCAGGGGGGATATCAACCTCAATGAGCAGTTCTTC. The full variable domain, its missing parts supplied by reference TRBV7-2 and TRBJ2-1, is GAGVSQSPSNKVTEKGKDVELRCDPISGHTALYWYRQSLGQGLEFLIYFQGNSAPDKSGLPSDRFSAERTGGSVSTLTIQRTQQEDSAVYLCASRGDINLNEQFFGPGTRLTVL.

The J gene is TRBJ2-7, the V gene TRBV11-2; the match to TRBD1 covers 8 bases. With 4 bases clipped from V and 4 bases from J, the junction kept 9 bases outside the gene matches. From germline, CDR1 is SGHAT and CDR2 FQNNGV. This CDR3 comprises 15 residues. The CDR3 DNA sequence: TGTGCCAGCAGCTCCCGGGCAGGGGGCTTGTACGAGCAGTACTTC. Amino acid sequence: CASSSRAGGLYEQYF.

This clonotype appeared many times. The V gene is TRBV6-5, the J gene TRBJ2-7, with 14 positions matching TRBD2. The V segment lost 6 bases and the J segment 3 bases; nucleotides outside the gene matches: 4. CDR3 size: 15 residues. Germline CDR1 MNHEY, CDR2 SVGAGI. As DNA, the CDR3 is TGTGCCAGCAGCCCAGGGACTAGCGGGAGCTACGAGCAGTACTTC. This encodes CASSPGTSGSYEQYF.

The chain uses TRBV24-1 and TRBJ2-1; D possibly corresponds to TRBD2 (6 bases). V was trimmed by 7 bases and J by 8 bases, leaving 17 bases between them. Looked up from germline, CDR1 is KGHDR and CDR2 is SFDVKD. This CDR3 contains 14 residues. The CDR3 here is CATRSGENYDEQFF. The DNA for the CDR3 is TGTGCCACCAGGTCGGGAGAAAATTACGATGAGCAGTTCTTC.